This T cell receptor beta chain was profiled in a study of T cell responses to AZD1222 COVID-19 vaccine. General study points: Among those given AZD1222, only 5 to 7 were seropositive at baseline. Donors in the cohort were predominantly white British and more often female, and clonal diversity was possibly underestimated. Repertoire sampling was restricted to post-peak T cell response timepoints. Unmutated variant regions are reportedly targeted by nearly half of spike-specific TCRs.

Clones were sequenced by immunoSEQ multiplex PCR, and TCRdb holds only the in-frame ones, with some missing. Among some 100,000 clones listed, approximately 87% were seen once. J lost 7 bases, V lost 6 bases, and 5 bases had no gene match. This CDR3 is built from 11 residues. In germline, CDR1 is DFQATT, CDR2 SNEGSKA (reference sequence). Remarks on this clone: Antigen unknown.

The chain employs TRBV20-1 and TRBJ1-1; 7 positions agree with TRBD1. This receptor was obtained from an adult who received the AZD1222 COVID-19 vaccine. The material sequenced was peripheral blood, taken 28 days after the second AZD1222 dose. CDR3 in amino acids: CSAGTVVEAFF. CDR3 DNA: TGCAGTGCCGGGACAGTGGTTGAAGCTTTCTTT.